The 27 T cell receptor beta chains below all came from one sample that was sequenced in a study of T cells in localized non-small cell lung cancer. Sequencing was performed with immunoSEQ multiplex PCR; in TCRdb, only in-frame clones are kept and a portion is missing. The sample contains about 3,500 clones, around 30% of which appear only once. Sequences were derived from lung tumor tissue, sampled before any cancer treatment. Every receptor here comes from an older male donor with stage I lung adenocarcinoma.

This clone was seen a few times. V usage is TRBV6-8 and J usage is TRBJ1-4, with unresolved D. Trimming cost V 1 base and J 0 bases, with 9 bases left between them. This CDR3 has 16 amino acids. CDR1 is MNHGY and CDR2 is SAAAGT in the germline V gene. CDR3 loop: CASSYLPTATNEKLFF. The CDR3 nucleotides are TGTGCCAGCAGTTACTTGCCTACTGCAACTAATGAAAAACTGTTTTTT.

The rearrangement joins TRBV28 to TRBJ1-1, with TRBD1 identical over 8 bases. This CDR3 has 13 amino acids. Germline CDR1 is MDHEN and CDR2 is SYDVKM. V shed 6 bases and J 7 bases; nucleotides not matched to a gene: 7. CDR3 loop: CASSSGQGGEAFF. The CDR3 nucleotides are TGTGCCAGCAGCTCCGGACAGGGAGGTGAAGCTTTCTTT.

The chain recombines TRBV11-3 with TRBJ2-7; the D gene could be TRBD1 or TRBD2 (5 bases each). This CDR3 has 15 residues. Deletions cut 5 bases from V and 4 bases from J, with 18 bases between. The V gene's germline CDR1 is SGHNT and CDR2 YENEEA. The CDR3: CASSLTGPEEYEQYF. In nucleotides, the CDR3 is TGTGCCAGCAGCCTAACGGGGCCGGAGGAATACGAGCAGTACTTC.

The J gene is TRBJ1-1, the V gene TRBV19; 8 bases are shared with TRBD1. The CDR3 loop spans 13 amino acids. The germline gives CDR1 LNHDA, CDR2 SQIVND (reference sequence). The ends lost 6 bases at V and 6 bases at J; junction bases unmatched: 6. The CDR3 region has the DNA TGTGCCAGTAGAAGGACAGGGCGCTCTGAAGCTTTCTTT. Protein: CASRRTGRSEAFF.

The CDR3 here is CASRQAGLAGPYNEQFF. In DNA form, the CDR3 reads TGTGCCAGTAGGCAAGCTGGACTAGCGGGACCCTACAATGAGCAGTTCTTC. The chain has TRBV19 and TRBJ2-1, with TRBD2 identical over 12 bases. The J segment lost 2 bases and the V segment lost 6 bases, leaving 8 bases of the junction unmatched. This CDR3 comprises 17 residues. Per germline, CDR1 LNHDA and CDR2 SQIVND (reference sequence).

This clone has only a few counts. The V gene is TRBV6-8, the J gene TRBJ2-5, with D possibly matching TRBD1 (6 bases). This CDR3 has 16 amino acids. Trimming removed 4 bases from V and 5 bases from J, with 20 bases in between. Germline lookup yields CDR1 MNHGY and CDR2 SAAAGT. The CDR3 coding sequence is TGTGCCAGCAGTTGGGCGGGCAGGGGATCGGAGGAGACCCAGTACTTC. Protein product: CASSWAGRGSEETQYF.

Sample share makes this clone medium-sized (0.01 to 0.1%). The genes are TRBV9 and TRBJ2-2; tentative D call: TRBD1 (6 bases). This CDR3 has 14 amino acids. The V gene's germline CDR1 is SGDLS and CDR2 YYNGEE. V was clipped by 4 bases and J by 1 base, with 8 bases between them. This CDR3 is CASSLGQNTGELFF. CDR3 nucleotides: TGTGCCAGCAGCCTGGGACAGAACACCGGGGAGCTGTTTTTT.

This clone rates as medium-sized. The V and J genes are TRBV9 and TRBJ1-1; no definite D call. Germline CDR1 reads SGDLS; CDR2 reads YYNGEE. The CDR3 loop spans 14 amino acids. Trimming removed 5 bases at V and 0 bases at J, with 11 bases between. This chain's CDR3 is CASSFGLLNTEAFF. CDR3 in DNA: TGTGCCAGCAGTTTCGGGCTCTTGAACACTGAAGCTTTCTTT.

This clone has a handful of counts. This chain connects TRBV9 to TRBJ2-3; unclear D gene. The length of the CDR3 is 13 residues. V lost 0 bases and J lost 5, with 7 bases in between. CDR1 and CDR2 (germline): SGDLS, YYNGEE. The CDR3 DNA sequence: TGTGCCAGCAGCGTAGATATGGAAGATACGCAGTATTTT. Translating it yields CASSVDMEDTQYF.

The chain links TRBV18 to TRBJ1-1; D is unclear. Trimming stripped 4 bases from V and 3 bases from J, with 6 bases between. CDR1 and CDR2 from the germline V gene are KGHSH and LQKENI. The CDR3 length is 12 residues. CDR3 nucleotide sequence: TGTGCCAGCTCACAGGAGGACACTGAAGCTTTCTTT. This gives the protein CASSQEDTEAFF.

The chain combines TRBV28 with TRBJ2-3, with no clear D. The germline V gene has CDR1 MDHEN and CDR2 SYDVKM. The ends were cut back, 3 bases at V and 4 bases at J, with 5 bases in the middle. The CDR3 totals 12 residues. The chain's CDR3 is CASSFPADTQYF. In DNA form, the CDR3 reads TGTGCCAGCAGTTTTCCGGCAGATACGCAGTATTTT.

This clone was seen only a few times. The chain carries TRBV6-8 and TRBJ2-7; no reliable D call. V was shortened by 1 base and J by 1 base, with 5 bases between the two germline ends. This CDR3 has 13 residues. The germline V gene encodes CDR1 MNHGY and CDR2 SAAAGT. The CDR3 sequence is CASSYFASYEQYF. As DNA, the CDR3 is TGTGCCAGCAGTTACTTCGCGTCCTACGAGCAGTACTTC.

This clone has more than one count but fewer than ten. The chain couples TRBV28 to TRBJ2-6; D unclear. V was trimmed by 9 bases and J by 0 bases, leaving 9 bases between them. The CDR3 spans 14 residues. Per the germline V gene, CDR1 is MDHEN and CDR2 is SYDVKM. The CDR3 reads CASGWDSGANVLTF. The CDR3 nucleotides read TGTGCCAGTGGCTGGGACTCTGGGGCCAACGTCCTGACTTTC.

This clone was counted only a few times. The CDR3 sequence is CASSLWEVMNTEAFF. The CDR3 nucleotides read TGTGCCAGCAGCTTATGGGAAGTCATGAACACTGAAGCTTTCTTT. This sequence joins TRBV11-3 and TRBJ1-1; D is ambiguous. Trimming removed 2 bases at V and 0 bases at J, with 10 bases between. The germline V gene has CDR1 SGHNT and CDR2 YENEEA. The CDR3 consists of 15 residues.

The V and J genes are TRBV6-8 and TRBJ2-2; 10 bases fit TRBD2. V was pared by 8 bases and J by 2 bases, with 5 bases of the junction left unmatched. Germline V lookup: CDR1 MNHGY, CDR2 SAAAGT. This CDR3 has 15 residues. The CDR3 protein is CASSGLAVNTGELFF. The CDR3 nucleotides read TGTGCCAGCTCAGGACTAGCGGTTAACACCGGGGAGCTGTTTTTT.

The CDR3: CASSGSTDTQYF. Written as DNA, the CDR3 is TGCGCCAGCAGTGGATCCACAGATACGCAGTATTTT. The chain carries TRBV10-1 and TRBJ2-3, with unresolved D. The V and J ends lost 4 bases and 2 bases respectively, with 4 bases between them. The CDR3 has 12 residues. CDR1 is WNHNN and CDR2 is SYGVQD in the germline V gene (reference sequence).

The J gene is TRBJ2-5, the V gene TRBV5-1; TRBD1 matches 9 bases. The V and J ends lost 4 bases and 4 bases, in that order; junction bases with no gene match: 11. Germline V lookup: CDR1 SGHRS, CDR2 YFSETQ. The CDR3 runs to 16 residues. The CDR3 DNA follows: TGCGCCAGCAGCCAAGGCAGCGGGACAGGGCGAGAGACCCAGTACTTC. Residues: CASSQGSGTGRETQYF.

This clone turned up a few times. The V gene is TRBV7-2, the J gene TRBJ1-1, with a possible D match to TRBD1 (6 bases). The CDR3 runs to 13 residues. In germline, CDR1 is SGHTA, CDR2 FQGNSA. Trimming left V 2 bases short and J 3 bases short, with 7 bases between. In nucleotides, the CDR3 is TGTGCCAGCAGCTTACAGGGGTACACTGAAGCTTTCTTT. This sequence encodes CASSLQGYTEAFF.

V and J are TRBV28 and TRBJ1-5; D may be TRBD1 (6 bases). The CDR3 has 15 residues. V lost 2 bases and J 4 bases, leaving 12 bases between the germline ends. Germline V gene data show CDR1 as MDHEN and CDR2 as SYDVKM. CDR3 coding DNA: TGTGCCAGCAGTTTACTTTTCACAGGGAATCAGCCCCAGCATTTT. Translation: CASSLLFTGNQPQHF. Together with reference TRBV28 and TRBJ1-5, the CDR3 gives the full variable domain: DVKVTQSSRYLVKRTGEKVFLECVQDMDHENMFWYRQDPGLGLRLIYFSYDVKMKEKGDIPEGYSVSREKKERFSLILESASTNQTSMYLCASSLLFTGNQPQHFGDGTRLSIL.

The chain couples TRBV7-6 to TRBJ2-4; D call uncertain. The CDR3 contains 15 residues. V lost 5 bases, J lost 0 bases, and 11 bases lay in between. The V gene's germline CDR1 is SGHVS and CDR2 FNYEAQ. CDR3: CASSPSRLAKNIQYF. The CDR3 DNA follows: TGTGCCAGCAGCCCCTCGCGGCTAGCCAAAAACATTCAGTACTTC.

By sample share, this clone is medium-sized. In nucleotides, the CDR3 is TGTGCCGTTCTCCGGGACAGGGAAAGAGGTACGCAGTATTTT. Translating gives CAVLRDRERGTQYF. The rearrangement joins TRBV6-8 to TRBJ2-3; TRBD1 aligns across 9 bases. CDR3 size: 14 residues. Germline V gene lookup returns CDR1 MNHGY and CDR2 SAAAGT. Trimming cost V 11 bases and J 8 bases; bases outside gene matches: 14.

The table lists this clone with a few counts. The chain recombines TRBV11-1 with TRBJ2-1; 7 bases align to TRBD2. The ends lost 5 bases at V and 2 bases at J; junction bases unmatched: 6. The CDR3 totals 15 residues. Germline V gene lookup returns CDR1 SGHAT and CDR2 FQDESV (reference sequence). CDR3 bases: TGTGCCAGCAGCGTGAGTGGGGGGGCCTACAATGAGCAGTTCTTC. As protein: CASSVSGGAYNEQFF.

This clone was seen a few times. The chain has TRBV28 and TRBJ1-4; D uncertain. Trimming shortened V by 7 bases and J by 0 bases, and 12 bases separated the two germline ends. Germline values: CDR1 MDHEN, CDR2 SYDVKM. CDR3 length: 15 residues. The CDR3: CASTPLVATNEKLFF. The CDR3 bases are TGTGCCAGCACCCCATTGGTAGCAACTAATGAAAAACTGTTTTTT.

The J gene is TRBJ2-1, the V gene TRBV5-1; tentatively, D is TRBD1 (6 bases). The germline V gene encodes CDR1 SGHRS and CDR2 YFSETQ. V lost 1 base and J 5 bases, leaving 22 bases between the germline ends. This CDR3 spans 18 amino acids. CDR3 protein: CASSLYGLGQGINNEQFF. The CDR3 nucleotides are TGCGCCAGCAGCTTGTACGGTTTGGGCCAGGGGATAAACAATGAGCAGTTCTTC.

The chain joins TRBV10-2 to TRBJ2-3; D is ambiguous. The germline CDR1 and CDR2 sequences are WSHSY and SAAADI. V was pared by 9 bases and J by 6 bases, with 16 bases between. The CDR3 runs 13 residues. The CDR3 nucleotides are TGCGCCAGGAGGCCGATATTCAAGGATACGCAGTATTTT. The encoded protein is CARRPIFKDTQYF.

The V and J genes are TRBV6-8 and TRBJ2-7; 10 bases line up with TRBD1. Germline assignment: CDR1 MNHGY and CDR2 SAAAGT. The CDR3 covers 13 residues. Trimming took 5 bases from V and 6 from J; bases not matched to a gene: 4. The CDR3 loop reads CASSPRTGGEQYF. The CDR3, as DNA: TGTGCCAGCAGTCCTCGGACAGGGGGCGAGCAGTACTTC.

CDR3 sequence reads: CASSPGTSGGDEQYV. CDR3 bases: TGTGCCAGCAGCCCCGGGACTAGCGGGGGGGACGAGCAGTACGTC. J is TRBJ2-7 and V is TRBV7-2, with 16 bases lining up with TRBD2. J gave up 5 bases and V 5 bases, and 3 bases lay outside the gene matches. Germline V gene sequence: CDR1 SGHTA, CDR2 FQGNSA. This CDR3 region has 15 residues.